This is a list of T cell receptor beta chains from one sample in a study of human T cells and chemical hapten exposure. TCRdb ran MiXCR on the RACE reads and lists one entry per CDR3 protein. The sample holds about 98,000 distinct CDR3 sequences, 11% seen once. The sample was whole blood, taken in connection with sensitization to the hapten diphenylcyclopropenone (DPC). The receptors derive from a woman aged 55-69 years with alopecia areata. Some clones in this sample may be carry-over from other donors' samples. Each CDR3 is given with its conserved first and last residue. D genes are given only for firm matches. Size values are once, few and many counts, or a class for expanded clones, and some rows have none.

size	D	V	J	CDR3	DNA
.	.	TRBV11-2	TRBJ2-5	CASSIRRPGETQYF	TGTGCCAGCAGCATAAGAAGGCCGGGCGAGACCCAGTACTTC
few	.	TRBV10-3	TRBJ1-2	CAISESFTRTDYGYTF	TGTGCCATCAGTGAGTCGTTTACTAGAACGGACTATGGCTACACCTTC
many	.	TRBV5-1	TRBJ1-1	CASSLPRNVQNTEAFF	TGCGCCAGCAGCTTGCCTAGGAACGTCCAGAACACTGAAGCTTTCTTT
many	TRBD1	TRBV4-1	TRBJ1-5	CASSHTGQINQPQHF	TGCGCCAGCAGCCACACGGGACAGATTAATCAGCCCCAGCATTTT
many	.	TRBV12-3/TRBV12-4	TRBJ1-1	CASIRWGTEAFF	TGTGCCAGCATCCGCTGGGGCACTGAAGCTTTCTTT
many	TRBD2	TRBV4-2	TRBJ2-3	CASSLGLAGGPSTDTQYF	TGTGCCAGCAGCCTGGGACTAGCGGGGGGGCCCAGCACAGATACGCAGTATTTT
many	TRBD1	TRBV7-2	TRBJ1-1	CASSRWGQGYTEAFF	TGTGCCAGCAGCCGGTGGGGACAGGGGTACACTGAAGCTTTCTTT
.	TRBD1	TRBV6-2/TRBV6-3	TRBJ1-5	CASSTGQGFDQPQHF	TGTGCCAGCAGTACGGGACAGGGGTTTGATCAGCCCCAGCATTTT
.	.	TRBV9	TRBJ2-3	CASSVAAVGGRGDTQYF	TGTGCCAGCAGCGTTGCCGCGGTGGGGGGGCGCGGAGATACGCAGTATTTT
few	.	TRBV10-2	TRBJ2-7	CASSERQDLHEQYF	TGCGCCAGCAGTGAGAGGCAGGATCTCCACGAGCAGTACTTC